This T cell receptor (beta chain) was profiled in a study of Tregs in tolerant kidney transplant recipients. Findings of the study overall: Biological reproducibility was not directly addressed in this study. Tregs expanded with activated donor B cells seemed most donor-specific. Validation in larger populations is needed because few patients were studied.

Unstimulated Tregs (CD4+CD25+CD127-) and CD4+CD25- non-Tregs were sorted from PBMCs. Profiled with immunoSEQ multiplex PCR; TCRdb holds only in-frame clones, not every one. Seen here are 200,000 to 300,000 clones, about 86% observed once, and the top ten hold about 0.64%. V was shortened by 5 bases and J by 7 bases, with 12 bases between the two germline ends. CDR1 is SEHNR, CDR2 FQNEAQ, per germline (reference sequence). This CDR3 contains 13 residues. The table lists this clone with a count of one. Its matching antigen is unknown. Source material: CD4+ T cells from blood. The chain employs TRBV7-9 and TRBJ2-1; no clear D gene. The source is a human donor in good health. The CDR3 DNA follows: TGTGCCAGCAGCCTCGGCGCCTTAAATGAGCAGTTCTTC. Encoded protein: CASSLGALNEQFF.